The clone carrying this T cell receptor beta chain was found a few times. In the original analysis: The authors estimated nucleated cell counts from reference gene primer amplification. Repertoires were generated with immunoSEQ multiplex PCR, while TCRdb's copy carries only in-frame clones and drops some. V, J and clone size are those of that table, while D and trimming were read from the DNA. Here the sample spans tens of thousands of clones, roughly 87% being singletons. This sample stems from a study of blood T cell repertoires in COVID-19. On the study more broadly: Spain, Italy and the United States supplied samples that represented acute and convalescent COVID-19. The cDNA or gDNA used as material had been derived from T cells, B-cell-depleted T cells, or PBMCs.

The length of the CDR3 is 18 residues. Germline-derived CDR1 and CDR2 are LGHNA and YNFKEQ. V lost 4 bases to trimming and J lost 3 bases, with 21 bases between them. The chain couples TRBV4-2 to TRBJ2-2, with D tentatively TRBD2 (5 bases). This TCR derives from a human donor in a cohort sampled during active COVID-19. Sequencing input: peripheral blood. CDR3 nucleotides: TGTGCCAGCAGCCGAGACCCTAGTACCAGCGGAGACACCGGGGAGCTGTTTTTT. Its translation: CASSRDPSTSGDTGELFF.